This passage covers 10 T cell receptor beta chains from one sample sequenced in a study of response to subunit inactivated influenza vaccine (dated by TCRdb to between 2018 and 2020). The library was obtained by RT-PCR. The sample was run on an Illumina HiSeq 2500. TCRdb trimmed public reads at Q25 via fastp, called clones via MiXCR and kept in-frame beta chains. Identical CDR3 proteins give one entry, which carries the most common genes and DNA. In this sample the table shows about 830,000 distinct CDR3 sequences, approximately 17% of which occur a single time. The ten biggest clones cover roughly a tenth of the sample. The sequences come from PBMCs from blood, collected 5 days after vaccination. These receptors were collected from a man between 45 and 60 years old who received an inactivated influenza vaccine. Donor details come from another sample of the same person, matched by shared clones.

CDR3 nucleotides: TGCAGTGCCCGGGGACTAGCTGTCGGGGAGCTGTTTTTT. This gives the protein CSARGLAVGELFF. This sequence joins TRBV20-1 and TRBJ2-2; 9 bases line up with TRBD2. Germline assignment: CDR1 DFQATT and CDR2 SNEGSKA (reference sequence). After removal of 6 bases from V and 7 bases from J, the junction contained 6 bases not matched to a gene. This CDR3 region has 13 residues.

The chain uses TRBV10-3 and TRBJ1-1, with no clear D. Germline CDR1 ENHRY, CDR2 SYGVKD. Trimming cost V 4 bases and J 1 base, with 13 bases left between them. CDR3 size: 15 residues. The CDR3 nucleotides read TGTGCCATCAGTGTTCGGGGATCCTCGAACACTGAAGCTTTCTTT. Protein sequence: CAISVRGSSNTEAFF.

This clonotype was detected only a few times. The chain couples TRBV7-2 to TRBJ1-2; D ambiguous. Trimming left V 1 base short and J 0 bases short, with 9 bases between. This CDR3 has 15 amino acids. Germline assignment: CDR1 SGHTA and CDR2 FQGNSA. CDR3 nucleotides: TGTGCCAGCAGCTTAGGGCAGCTTTCTAACTATGGCTACACCTTC. Amino acid sequence: CASSLGQLSNYGYTF. Full variable domain (remainder filled in from reference TRBV7-2 and TRBJ1-2): GAGVSQSPSNKVTEKGKDVELRCDPISGHTALYWYRQSLGQGLEFLIYFQGNSAPDKSGLPSDRFSAERTGGSVSTLTIQRTQQEDSAVYLCASSLGQLSNYGYTFGSGTRLTVV.

This clonotype was counted ten times or more. V usage is TRBV20-1 and J usage is TRBJ1-6; tentatively, D is TRBD1 (5 bases). Germline lookup yields CDR1 DFQATT and CDR2 SNEGSKA (reference sequence). The CDR3 totals 13 residues. Trimming left V 3 bases short and J 7 bases short, with 10 bases between. The CDR3 sequence: CSARGLSNSPLHF. In nucleotides, the CDR3 is TGCAGTGCTAGGGGACTTTCGAATTCACCCCTCCACTTT.

The V call is TRBV7-6, the J call TRBJ2-7, with D perhaps being TRBD1 or TRBD2 (6 bases each). Trimming removed 0 bases at V and 6 bases at J, with 12 bases between. The CDR3 sequence is 14 residues long. Germline V gene lookup returns CDR1 SGHVS and CDR2 FNYEAQ. This CDR3 reads CASSLARGGLEQYF. DNA of the CDR3: TGTGCCAGCAGCTTAGCGCGAGGGGGGCTCGAGCAGTACTTC.

The CDR3, as DNA: TGTGCCAGCAGCGTAGATCTCATCTCCTACGAGCAGTACTTC. It yields the protein CASSVDLISYEQYF. The chain has TRBV9 and TRBJ2-7; D call uncertain. This CDR3 comprises 14 residues. V was shortened by 0 bases and J by 0 bases, with 7 bases between the two germline ends. Germline V lookup: CDR1 SGDLS, CDR2 YYNGEE.

The J gene is TRBJ2-1, the V gene TRBV29-1, with 11 bases lining up with TRBD2. The CDR3 is made up of 15 amino acids. Per the germline V gene, CDR1 is SQVTM and CDR2 is ANQGSEA. The V and J ends lost 1 base and 4 bases, in that order; junction bases with no gene match: 3. The CDR3 bases are TGCAGCGTTGAAGGGGGGACTAGCGGTTACAATGAGCAGTTCTTC. It codes for CSVEGGTSGYNEQFF.

The chain couples TRBV10-3 to TRBJ2-1, with TRBD1 matching 9 bases. V was pared by 3 bases and J by 6 bases, with 3 bases of the junction left unmatched. This CDR3 contains 14 residues. From germline, CDR1 is ENHRY and CDR2 SYGVKD. Here the CDR3 DNA reads TGTGCCATCAGTGACCAGACAGGGGGCAATGAGCAGTTCTTC. Its translation: CAISDQTGGNEQFF.

J is TRBJ2-1 and V is TRBV28; 12 bases match TRBD2. The germline gives CDR1 MDHEN, CDR2 SYDVKM. This CDR3 contains 17 residues. J gave up 6 bases and V 2 bases, and 8 bases lay outside the gene matches. CDR3 amino acids: CASSLLLLAGGSNEQFF. The CDR3 DNA is TGTGCCAGCAGTTTACTCCTACTAGCGGGGGGCTCCAATGAGCAGTTCTTC. The full variable domain, completed using reference TRBV28 and TRBJ2-1, is DVKVTQSSRYLVKRTGEKVFLECVQDMDHENMFWYRQDPGLGLRLIYFSYDVKMKEKGDIPEGYSVSREKKERFSLILESASTNQTSMYLCASSLLLLAGGSNEQFFGPGTRLTVL.

This clonotype was seen a few times. V and J are TRBV9 and TRBJ1-2; tentative D call: TRBD1 (6 bases). The V end was cut by 4 bases, the J end by 2 bases, with 12 bases between. CDR1 and CDR2 from the germline V gene are SGDLS and YYNGEE. The CDR3 covers 14 residues. This CDR3 is CASSSYQGNYGYTF. In nucleotides, the CDR3 is TGTGCCAGCAGCTCTTACCAGGGGAACTATGGCTACACCTTC.